The subject of this entry is one TCR beta chain. Sequencing used immunoSEQ multiplex PCR; TCRdb keeps in-frame clones, though not all of them. The table has around 56,000 clones, 90% seen once. The CDR3 contains 13 residues. The V end was cut by 0 bases, the J end by 9 bases, with 11 bases between. Germline V gene lookup returns CDR1 SGHAT and CDR2 FQNNGV. This entry is derived from a study of T cell changes during pregnancy in multiple sclerosis. Sequencing was performed on peripheral blood, taken in the first trimester of pregnancy. The receptor's source is a female donor in good health, enrolled as a control in a pregnancy study. The J gene is TRBJ1-1, the V gene TRBV11-2, with D perhaps TRBD1 (5 bases). The DNA of the CDR3 is TGTGCCAGCAGCTTAGAGTTGTCAGGGCAAGCTTTCTTT. Translating it yields CASSLELSGQAFF.